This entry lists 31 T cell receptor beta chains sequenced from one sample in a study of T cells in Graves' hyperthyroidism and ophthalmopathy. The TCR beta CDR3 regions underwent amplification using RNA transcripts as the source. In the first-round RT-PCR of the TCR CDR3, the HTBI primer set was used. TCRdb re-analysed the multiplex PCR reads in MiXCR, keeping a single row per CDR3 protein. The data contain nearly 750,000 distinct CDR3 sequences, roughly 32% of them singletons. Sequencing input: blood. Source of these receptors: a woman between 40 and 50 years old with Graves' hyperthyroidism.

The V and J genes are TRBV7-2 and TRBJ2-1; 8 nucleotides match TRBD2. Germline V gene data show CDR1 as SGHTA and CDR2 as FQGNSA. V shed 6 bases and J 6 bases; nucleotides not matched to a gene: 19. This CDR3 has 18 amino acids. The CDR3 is CASRPAHGSGGGINEQFF. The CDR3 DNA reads TGTGCCAGCAGGCCTGCACATGGTTCGGGGGGGGGAATCAATGAGCAGTTCTTC. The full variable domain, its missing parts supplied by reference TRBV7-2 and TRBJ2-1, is GAGVSQSPSNKVTEKGKDVELRCDPISGHTALYWYRQSLGQGLEFLIYFQGNSAPDKSGLPSDRFSAERTGGSVSTLTIQRTQQEDSAVYLCASRPAHGSGGGINEQFFGPGTRLTVL.

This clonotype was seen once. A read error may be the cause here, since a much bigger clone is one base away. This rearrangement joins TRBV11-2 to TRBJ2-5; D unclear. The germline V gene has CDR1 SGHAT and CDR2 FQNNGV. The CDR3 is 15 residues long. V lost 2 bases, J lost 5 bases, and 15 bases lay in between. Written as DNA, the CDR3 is TGTGCCAGCAGCTTATGGATCCCCGGAGAGGAGACCCAGTACTTC. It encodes CASSLWIPGEETQYF.

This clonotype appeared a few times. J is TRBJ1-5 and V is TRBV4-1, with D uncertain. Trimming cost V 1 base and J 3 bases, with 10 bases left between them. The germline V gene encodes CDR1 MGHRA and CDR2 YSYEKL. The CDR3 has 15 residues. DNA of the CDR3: TGCGCCAGCAGCCAAGGGGAGGGCGACAATCAGCCCCAGCATTTT. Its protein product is CASSQGEGDNQPQHF.

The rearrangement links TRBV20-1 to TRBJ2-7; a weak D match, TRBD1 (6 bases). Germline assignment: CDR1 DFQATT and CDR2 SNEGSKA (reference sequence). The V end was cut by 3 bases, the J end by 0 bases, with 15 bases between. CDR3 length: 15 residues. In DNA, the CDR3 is TGCAGTGCTAGTACCTTCCAGGGGAGCTCCTACGAGCAGTACTTC. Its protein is CSASTFQGSSYEQYF.

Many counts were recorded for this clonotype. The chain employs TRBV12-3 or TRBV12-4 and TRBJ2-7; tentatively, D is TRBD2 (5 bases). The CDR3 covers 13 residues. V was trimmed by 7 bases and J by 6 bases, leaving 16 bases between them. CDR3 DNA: TGTGCCAGCACTCCCCAGGAGCGGCTCGAGCAGTACTTC. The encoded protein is CASTPQERLEQYF.

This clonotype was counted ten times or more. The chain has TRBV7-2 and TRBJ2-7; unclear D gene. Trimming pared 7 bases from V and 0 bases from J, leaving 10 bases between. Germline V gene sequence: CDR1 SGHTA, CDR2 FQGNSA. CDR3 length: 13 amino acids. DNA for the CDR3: TGTGCCAGCACACCCCCCAGCTCCTACGAGCAGTACTTC. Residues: CASTPPSSYEQYF.

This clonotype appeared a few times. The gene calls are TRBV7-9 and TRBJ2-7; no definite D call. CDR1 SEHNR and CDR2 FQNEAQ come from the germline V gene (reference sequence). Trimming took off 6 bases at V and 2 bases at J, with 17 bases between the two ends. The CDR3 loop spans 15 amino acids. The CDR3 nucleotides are TGTGCCAGCAGTCAAAGTAGGGTTCGAACCTACGAGCAGTACTTC. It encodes CASSQSRVRTYEQYF. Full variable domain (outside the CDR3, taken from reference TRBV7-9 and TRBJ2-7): DTGVSQNPRHKITKRGQNVTFRCDPISEHNRLYWYRQTLGQGPEFLTYFQNEAQLEKSRLLSDRFSAERPKGSFSTLEIQRTEQGDSAMYLCASSQSRVRTYEQYFGPGTRLTVT.

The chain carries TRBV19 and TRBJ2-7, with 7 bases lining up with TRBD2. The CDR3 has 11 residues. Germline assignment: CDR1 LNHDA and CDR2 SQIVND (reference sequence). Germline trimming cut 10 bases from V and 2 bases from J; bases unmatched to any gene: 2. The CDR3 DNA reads TGTGCCACCGGGGGGACCTACGAGCAGTACTTC. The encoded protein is CATGGTYEQYF. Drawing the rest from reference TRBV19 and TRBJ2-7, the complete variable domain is DGGITQSPKYLFRKEGQNVTLSCEQNLNHDAMYWYRQDPGQGLRLIYYSQIVNDFQKGDIAEGYSVSREKKESFPLTVTSAQKNPTAFYLCATGGTYEQYFGPGTRLTVT.

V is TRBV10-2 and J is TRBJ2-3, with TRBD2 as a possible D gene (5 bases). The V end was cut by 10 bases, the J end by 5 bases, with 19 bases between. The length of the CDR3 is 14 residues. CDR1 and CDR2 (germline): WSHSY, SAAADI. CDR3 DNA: TGCGCCACCCTACCCCCAGAGGAGGAAGATACGCAGTATTTT. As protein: CATLPPEEEDTQYF.

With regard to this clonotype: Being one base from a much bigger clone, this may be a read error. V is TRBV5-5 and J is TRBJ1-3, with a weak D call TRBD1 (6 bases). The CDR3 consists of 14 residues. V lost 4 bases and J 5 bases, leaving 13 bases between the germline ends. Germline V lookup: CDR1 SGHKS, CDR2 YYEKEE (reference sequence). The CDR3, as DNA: TGTGCCAGCAGCCAACAACAGGGTCGAAACACCATATATTTT. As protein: CASSQQQGRNTIYF.

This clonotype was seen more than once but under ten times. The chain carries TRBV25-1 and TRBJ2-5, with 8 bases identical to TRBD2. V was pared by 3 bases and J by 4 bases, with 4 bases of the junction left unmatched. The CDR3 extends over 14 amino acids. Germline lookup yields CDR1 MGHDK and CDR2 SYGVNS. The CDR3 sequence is CASSDPRGGETQYF. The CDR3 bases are TGTGCCAGCAGTGACCCCCGGGGGGGAGAGACCCAGTACTTC. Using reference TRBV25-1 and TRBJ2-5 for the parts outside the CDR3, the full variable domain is EADIYQTPRYLVIGTGKKITLECSQTMGHDKMYWYQQDPGMELHLIHYSYGVNSTEKGDLSSESTVSRIRTEHFPLTLESARPSHTSQYLCASSDPRGGETQYFGPGTRLLVL.

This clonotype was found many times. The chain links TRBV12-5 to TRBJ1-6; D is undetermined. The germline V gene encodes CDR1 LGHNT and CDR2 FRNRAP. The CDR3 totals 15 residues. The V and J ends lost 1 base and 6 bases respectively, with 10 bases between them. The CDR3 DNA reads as TGTGCTAGTGGTTTGGATAGGGTGGTTAATTCACCCCTCCACTTT. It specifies CASGLDRVVNSPLHF.

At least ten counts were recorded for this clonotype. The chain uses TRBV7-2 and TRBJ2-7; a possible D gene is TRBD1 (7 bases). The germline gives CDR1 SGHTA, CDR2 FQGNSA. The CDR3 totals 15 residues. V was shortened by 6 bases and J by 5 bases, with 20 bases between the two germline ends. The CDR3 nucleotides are TGTGCCAGCAGAAAATTGGAGGGGGCGTACGACGAGCAGTACTTC. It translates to CASRKLEGAYDEQYF.

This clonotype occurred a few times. The CDR3 sequence is CASGDRGSIETQYF. CDR3 coding DNA: TGTGCCAGCGGGGACAGGGGGAGTATAGAGACCCAGTACTTC. The V and J genes are TRBV12-3 or TRBV12-4 and TRBJ2-5, with TRBD1 matching 11 bases. CDR3 length: 14 amino acids. Germline trimming cut 8 bases from V and 4 bases from J; bases unmatched to any gene: 6.

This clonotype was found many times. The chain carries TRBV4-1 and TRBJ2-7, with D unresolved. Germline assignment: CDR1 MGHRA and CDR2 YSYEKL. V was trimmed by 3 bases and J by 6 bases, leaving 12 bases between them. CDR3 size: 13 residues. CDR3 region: CASSHGLWGEQYF. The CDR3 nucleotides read TGCGCCAGCAGCCACGGTCTATGGGGCGAGCAGTACTTC.

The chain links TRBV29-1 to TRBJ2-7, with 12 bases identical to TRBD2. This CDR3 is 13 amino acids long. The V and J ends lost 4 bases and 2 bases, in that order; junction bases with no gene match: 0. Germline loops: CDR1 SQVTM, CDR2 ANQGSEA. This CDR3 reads CSVGLAGAYEQYF. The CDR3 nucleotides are TGCAGCGTTGGACTAGCGGGAGCCTACGAGCAGTACTTC.

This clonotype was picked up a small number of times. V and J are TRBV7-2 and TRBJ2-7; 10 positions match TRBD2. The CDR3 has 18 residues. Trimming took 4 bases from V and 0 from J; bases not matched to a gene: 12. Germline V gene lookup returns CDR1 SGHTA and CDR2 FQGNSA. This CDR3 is CASSYPTSGLSTSYEQYF. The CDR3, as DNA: TGTGCCAGCAGCTACCCGACTAGCGGGCTCTCAACCTCCTACGAGCAGTACTTC. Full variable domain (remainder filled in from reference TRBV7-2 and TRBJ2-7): GAGVSQSPSNKVTEKGKDVELRCDPISGHTALYWYRQSLGQGLEFLIYFQGNSAPDKSGLPSDRFSAERTGGSVSTLTIQRTQQEDSAVYLCASSYPTSGLSTSYEQYFGPGTRLTVT.

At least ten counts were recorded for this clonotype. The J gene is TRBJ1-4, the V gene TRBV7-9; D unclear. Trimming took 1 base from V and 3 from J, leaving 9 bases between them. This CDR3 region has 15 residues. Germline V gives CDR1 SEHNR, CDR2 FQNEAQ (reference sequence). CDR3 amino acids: CASSLGGGPNEKLFF. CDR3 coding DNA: TGTGCCAGCAGCTTAGGAGGAGGGCCTAATGAAAAACTGTTTTTT.

The CDR3 DNA follows: TGTGCCAGCAGTCTGAGGGAGACACCTTACAATGAGCAGTTCTTC. Its protein is CASSLRETPYNEQFF. The chain joins TRBV12-3 or TRBV12-4 to TRBJ2-1; perhaps TRBD2 as D (5 bases). The CDR3 is made up of 15 amino acids. V was clipped by 5 bases and J by 4 bases, with 15 bases between them.

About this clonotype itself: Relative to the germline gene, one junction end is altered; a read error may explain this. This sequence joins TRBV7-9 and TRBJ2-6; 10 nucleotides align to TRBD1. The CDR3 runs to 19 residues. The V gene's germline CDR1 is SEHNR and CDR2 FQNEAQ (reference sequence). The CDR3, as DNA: TGTGCCAGCAGCCCACCGGGACAGGGGTCACACTCTGGGGCCAACGTCCTGACTTTT. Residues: CASSPPGQGSHSGANVLTF. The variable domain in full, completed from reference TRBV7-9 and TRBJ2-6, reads DTGVSQNPRHKITKRGQNVTFRCDPISEHNRLYWYRQTLGQGPEFLTYFQNEAQLEKSRLLSDRFSAERPKGSFSTLEIQRTEQGDSAMYLCASSPPGQGSHSGANVLTFGAGSRLTVL.

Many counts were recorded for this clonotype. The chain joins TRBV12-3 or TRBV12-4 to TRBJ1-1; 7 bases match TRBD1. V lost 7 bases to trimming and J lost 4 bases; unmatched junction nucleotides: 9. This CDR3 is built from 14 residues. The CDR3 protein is CASTQDRDPTEAFF. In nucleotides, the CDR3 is TGTGCCAGCACCCAAGACAGGGATCCCACTGAAGCTTTCTTT.

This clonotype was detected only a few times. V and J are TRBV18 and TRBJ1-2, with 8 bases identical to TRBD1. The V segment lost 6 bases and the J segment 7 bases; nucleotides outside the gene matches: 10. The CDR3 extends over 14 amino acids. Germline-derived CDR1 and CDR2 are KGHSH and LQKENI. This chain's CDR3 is CASSSLQGELGYTF. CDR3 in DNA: TGTGCCAGCTCGTCCTTACAGGGGGAGCTTGGCTACACCTTC.

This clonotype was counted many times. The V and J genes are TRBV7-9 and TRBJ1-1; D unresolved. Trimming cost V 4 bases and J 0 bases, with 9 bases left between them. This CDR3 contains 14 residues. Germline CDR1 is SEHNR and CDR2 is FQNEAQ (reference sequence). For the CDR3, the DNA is TGTGCCAGCAGCTCGCCTTCATTGAACACTGAAGCTTTCTTT. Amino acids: CASSSPSLNTEAFF.

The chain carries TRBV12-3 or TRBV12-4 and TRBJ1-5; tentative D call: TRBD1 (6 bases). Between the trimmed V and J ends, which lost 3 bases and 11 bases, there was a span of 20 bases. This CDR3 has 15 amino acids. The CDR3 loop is CASSLAGGSPGAQHF. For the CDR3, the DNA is TGTGCCAGCAGTTTGGCCGGAGGATCTCCAGGGGCCCAGCATTTT.

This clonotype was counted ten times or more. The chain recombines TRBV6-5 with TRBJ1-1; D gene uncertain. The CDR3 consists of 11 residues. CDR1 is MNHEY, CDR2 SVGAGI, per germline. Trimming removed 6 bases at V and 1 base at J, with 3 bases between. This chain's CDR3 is CASRKNTEAFF. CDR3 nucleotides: TGTGCCAGCAGGAAGAACACTGAAGCTTTCTTT.

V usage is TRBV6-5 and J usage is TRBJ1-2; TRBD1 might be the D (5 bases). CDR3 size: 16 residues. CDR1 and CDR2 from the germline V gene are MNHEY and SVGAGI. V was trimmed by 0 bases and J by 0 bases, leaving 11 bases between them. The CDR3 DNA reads TGTGCCAGCAGTTACTCGAGGGACGTAGCTAACTATGGCTACACCTTC. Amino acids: CASSYSRDVANYGYTF.

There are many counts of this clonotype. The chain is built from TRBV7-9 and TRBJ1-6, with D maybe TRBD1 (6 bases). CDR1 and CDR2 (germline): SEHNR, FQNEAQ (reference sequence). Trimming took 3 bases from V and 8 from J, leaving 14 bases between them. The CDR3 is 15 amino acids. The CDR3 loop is CASSFSGTSDSPLHF. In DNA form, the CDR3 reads TGTGCCAGCAGCTTCTCCGGGACATCGGATTCACCCCTCCACTTT.

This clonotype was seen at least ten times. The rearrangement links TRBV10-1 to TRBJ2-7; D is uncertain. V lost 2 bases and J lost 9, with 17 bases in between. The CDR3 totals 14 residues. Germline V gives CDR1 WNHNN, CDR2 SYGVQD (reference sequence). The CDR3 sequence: CASSETDTLRRQYF. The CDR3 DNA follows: TGCGCCAGCAGTGAGACAGATACTCTACGAAGGCAGTACTTC.

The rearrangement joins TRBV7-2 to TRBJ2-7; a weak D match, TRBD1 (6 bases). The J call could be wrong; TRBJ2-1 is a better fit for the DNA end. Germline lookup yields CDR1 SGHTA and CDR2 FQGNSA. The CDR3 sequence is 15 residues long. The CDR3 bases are TGTGCCAGCAGCTTGCGGCAGGGTGGGGGCCATGAGCAGTTCTTC. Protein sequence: CASSLRQGGGHEQFF.

CDR3 bases: TGTGCCAGCAGTTTAACGGTAGCCGGGACTGAAGCTTTCTTT. Translated: CASSLTVAGTEAFF. The V gene is TRBV12-3 or TRBV12-4, the J gene TRBJ1-1; D ambiguous. V lost 2 bases and J lost 5, with 12 bases in between. The length of the CDR3 is 14 residues.

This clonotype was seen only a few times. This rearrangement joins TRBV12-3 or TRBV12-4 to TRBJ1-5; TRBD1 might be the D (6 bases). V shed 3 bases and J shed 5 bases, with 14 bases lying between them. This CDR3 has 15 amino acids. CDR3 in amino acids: CASSLQGPSDQPQHF. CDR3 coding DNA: TGTGCCAGCAGTTTGCAGGGGCCGAGCGATCAGCCCCAGCATTTT.